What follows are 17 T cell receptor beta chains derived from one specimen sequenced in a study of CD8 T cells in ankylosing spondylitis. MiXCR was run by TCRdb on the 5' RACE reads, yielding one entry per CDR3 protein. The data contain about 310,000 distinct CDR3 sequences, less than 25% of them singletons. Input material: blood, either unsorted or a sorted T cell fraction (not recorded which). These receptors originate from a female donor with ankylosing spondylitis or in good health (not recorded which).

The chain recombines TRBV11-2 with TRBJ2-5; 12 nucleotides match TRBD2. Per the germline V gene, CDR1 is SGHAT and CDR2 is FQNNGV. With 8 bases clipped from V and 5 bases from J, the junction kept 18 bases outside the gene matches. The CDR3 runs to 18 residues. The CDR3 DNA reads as TGTGCCAGCGCGTTCGAGCGCCCTAGCGGGAGGGCCGCGGAGACCCAGTACTTC. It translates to CASAFERPSGRAAETQYF.

CDR3 loop: CASSPVGAGLNEQFF. DNA of the CDR3: TGTGCCAGCAGCCCCGTCGGGGCGGGCTTGAATGAGCAGTTCTTC. The chain has TRBV7-2 and TRBJ2-1, with D tentatively TRBD1 or TRBD2 (5 bases each). Germline V gives CDR1 SGHTA, CDR2 FQGNSA. Deletions cut 5 bases from V and 7 bases from J, with 18 bases between. This CDR3 contains 15 residues.

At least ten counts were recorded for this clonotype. The chain's CDR3 is CASSPMAGTEAFF. In DNA form, the CDR3 reads TGTGCCAGCAGCCCCATGGCGGGCACTGAAGCTTTCTTT. The gene calls are TRBV7-3 and TRBJ1-1; D uncertain. Trimming left V 5 bases short and J 4 bases short, with 11 bases between. The germline gives CDR1 SGHTA, CDR2 FQGTGA. CDR3 size: 13 residues. The full variable domain, rest sourced from reference TRBV7-3 and TRBJ1-1, is GAGVSQTPSNKVTEKGKYVELRCDPISGHTALYWYRQSLGQGPEFLIYFQGTGAADDSGLPNDRFFAVRPEGSVSTLKIQRTERGDSAVYLCASSPMAGTEAFFGQGTRLTVV.

The DNA of the CDR3 is TGTGCCAGCAGCCTCGACACCCCCTATGGCTACACCTTC. Protein: CASSLDTPYGYTF. The gene calls are TRBV3-1 and TRBJ1-2; no clear D gene. The CDR3 runs 13 residues. Trimming pared 4 bases from V and 4 bases from J, leaving 10 bases between. Germline V gene lookup returns CDR1 LGHDT and CDR2 YNNKEL (reference sequence). Complete variable domain (other parts from reference TRBV3-1 and TRBJ1-2): DTAVSQTPKYLVTQMGNDKSIKCEQNLGHDTMYWYKQDSKKFLKIMFSYNNKELIINETVPNRFSPKSPDKAHLNLHINSLELGDSAVYFCASSLDTPYGYTFGSGTRLTVV.

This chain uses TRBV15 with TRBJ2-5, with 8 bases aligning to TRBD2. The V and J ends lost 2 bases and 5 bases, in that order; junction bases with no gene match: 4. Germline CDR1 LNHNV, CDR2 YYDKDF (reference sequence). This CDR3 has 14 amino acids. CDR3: CATSRLAGEETQYF. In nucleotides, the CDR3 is TGTGCCACCAGCAGACTAGCGGGCGAGGAGACCCAGTACTTC.

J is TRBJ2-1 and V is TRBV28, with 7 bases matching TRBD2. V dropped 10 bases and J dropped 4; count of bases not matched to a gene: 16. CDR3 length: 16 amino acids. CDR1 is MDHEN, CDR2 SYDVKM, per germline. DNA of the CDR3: TGTGCCACCCTGACTAGCATCCCAACACATTACAATGAGCAGTTCTTC. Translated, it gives CATLTSIPTHYNEQFF.

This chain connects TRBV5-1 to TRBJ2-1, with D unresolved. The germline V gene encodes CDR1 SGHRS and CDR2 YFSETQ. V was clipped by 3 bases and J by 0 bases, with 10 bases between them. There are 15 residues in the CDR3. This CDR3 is CASSSSVGSYNEQFF. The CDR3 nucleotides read TGCGCCAGCAGCTCGTCTGTCGGCTCCTACAATGAGCAGTTCTTC. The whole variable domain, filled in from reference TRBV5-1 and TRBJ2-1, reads KAGVTQTPRYLIKTRGQQVTLSCSPISGHRSVSWYQQTPGQGLQFLFEYFSETQRNKGNFPGRFSGRQFSNSRSEMNVSTLELGDSALYLCASSSSVGSYNEQFFGPGTRLTVL.

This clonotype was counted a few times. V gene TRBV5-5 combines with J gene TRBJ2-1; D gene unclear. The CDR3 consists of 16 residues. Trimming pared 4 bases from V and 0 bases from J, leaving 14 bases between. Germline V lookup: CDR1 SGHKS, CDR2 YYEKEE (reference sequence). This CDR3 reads CASSQVALSSYNEQFF. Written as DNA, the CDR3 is TGTGCCAGCAGCCAGGTGGCACTTAGCTCCTACAATGAGCAGTTCTTC. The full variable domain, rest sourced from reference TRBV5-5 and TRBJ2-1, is DAGVTQSPTHLIKTRGQQVTLRCSPISGHKSVSWYQQVLGQGPQFIFQYYEKEERGRGNFPDRFSARQFPNYSSELNVNALLLGDSALYLCASSQVALSSYNEQFFGPGTRLTVL.

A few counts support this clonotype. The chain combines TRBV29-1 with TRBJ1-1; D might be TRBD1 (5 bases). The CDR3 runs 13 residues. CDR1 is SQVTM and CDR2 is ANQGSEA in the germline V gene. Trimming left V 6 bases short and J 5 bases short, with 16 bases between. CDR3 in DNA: TGCAGCGTCTCTGAGAGACAGAGGACTGAAGCTTTCTTT. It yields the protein CSVSERQRTEAFF.

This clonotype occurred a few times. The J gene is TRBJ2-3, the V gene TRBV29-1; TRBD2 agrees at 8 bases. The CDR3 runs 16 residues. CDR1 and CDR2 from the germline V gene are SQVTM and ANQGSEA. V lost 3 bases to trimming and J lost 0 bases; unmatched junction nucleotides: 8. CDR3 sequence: CSVEGGVAGSTDTQYF. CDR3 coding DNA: TGCAGCGTTGAGGGGGGGGTAGCGGGAAGCACAGATACGCAGTATTTT.

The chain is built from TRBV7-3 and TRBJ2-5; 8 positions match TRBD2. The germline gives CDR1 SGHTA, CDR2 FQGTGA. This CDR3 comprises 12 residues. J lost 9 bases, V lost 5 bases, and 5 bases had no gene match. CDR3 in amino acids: CASSPGTSPQYF. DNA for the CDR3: TGTGCCAGCAGCCCCGGGACTAGTCCCCAGTACTTC.

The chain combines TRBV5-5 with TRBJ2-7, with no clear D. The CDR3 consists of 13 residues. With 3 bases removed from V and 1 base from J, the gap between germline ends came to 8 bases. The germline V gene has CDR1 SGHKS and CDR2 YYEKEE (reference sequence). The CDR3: CASSYGPSYEQYF. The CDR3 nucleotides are TGTGCCAGCAGCTACGGCCCTTCCTACGAGCAGTACTTC. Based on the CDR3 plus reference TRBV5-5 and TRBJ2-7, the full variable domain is DAGVTQSPTHLIKTRGQQVTLRCSPISGHKSVSWYQQVLGQGPQFIFQYYEKEERGRGNFPDRFSARQFPNYSSELNVNALLLGDSALYLCASSYGPSYEQYFGPGTRLTVT.

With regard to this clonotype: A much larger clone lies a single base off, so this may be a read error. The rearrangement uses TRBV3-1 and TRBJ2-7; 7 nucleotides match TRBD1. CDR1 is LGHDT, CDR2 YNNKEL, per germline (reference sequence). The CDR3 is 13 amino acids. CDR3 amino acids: CANSRDSSYEQYF. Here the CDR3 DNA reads TGTGCCAACAGCCGGGACAGCTCCTACGAGCAGTACTTC.

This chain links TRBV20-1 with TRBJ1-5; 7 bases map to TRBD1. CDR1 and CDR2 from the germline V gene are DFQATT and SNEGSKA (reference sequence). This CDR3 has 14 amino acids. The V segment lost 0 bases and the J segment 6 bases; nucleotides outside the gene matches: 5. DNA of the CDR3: TGCAGTGCTAGAGATGAACAGGGGATTCAGCCCCAGCATTTT. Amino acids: CSARDEQGIQPQHF.

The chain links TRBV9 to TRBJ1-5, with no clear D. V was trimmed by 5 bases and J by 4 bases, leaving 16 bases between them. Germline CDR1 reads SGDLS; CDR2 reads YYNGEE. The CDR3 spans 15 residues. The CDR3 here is CASSSGSLRNQPQHF. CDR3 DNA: TGTGCCAGCAGTTCGGGTAGTCTTCGGAATCAGCCCCAGCATTTT.

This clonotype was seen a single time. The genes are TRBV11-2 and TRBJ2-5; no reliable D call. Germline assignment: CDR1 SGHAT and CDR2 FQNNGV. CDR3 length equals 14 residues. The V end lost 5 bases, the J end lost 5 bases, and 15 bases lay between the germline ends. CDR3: CASSRPGVGETQYF. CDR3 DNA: TGTGCCAGCAGCCGCCCTGGGGTTGGGGAGACCCAGTACTTC.

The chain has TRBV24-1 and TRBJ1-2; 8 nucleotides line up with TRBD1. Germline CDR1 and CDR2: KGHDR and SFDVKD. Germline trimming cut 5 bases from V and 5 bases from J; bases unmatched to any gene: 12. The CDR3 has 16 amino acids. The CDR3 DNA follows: TGTGCCACCAGTGCCCCTGAATCCGGACAGGGTTATGGCTACACCTTC. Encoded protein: CATSAPESGQGYGYTF.